This TCR beta chain stems from a study of shared clonotypes between healthy human individuals. Whole-study context: Contributing individuals were two females and three males aged 18 to 49. Three plates each covered CD4 naive and memory; CD8 naive two, CD8 memory one. Overall study findings and caveats: Sharing across several donors was seen in 4% to 6.5% of naive CD4 clonotypes. Non-shared clonotypes had lower generation probabilities than clonotypes shared by all four sorted-subset donors.

Naive CD8 populations comprised CD45RO-negative cells positively selected for CCR7, excluding terminally differentiated effector memory CD45RA+ cells. In its sample, this clone was seen once. Its target is unknown. This sample also contains other DNA sequences that code for the same CDR3. Clones were sequenced by immunoSEQ multiplex PCR, and TCRdb holds only the in-frame ones, with some missing. The sample has some 2.1 million clones; around 95% are singletons. The source of this sequence is a man between 18 and 35 years old in good health. Some clones in this sample may be carry-over from other donors' samples. The sample comprised naive CD8+ T cells from PBMCs.

The CDR3 nucleotides read TGTGCCAGCAGTTTAACCCCGAACACTGAAGCTTTCTTT. Translated, it gives CASSLTPNTEAFF. V is TRBV28 and J is TRBJ1-1, with D unresolved. Between the trimmed V and J ends, which lost 2 bases and 1 base, there was a span of 5 bases. Germline V gene lookup returns CDR1 MDHEN and CDR2 SYDVKM. The CDR3 extends over 13 amino acids.